This entry concerns a single TCR beta chain. The source of the sample is a study of cytomegalovirus exposure and HLA in healthy donors. Germline CDR1 is GTSNPN and CDR2 is SVGIG (reference sequence). The J segment lost 3 bases and the V segment lost 1 base, leaving 9 bases of the junction unmatched. The CDR3 consists of 17 residues. The PCR ran on 60 Vbeta and 13 Jbeta primers. Profiled with immunoSEQ multiplex PCR; TCRdb holds only in-frame clones, not every one. The sample has 85,000 to 120,000 clones, about three quarters seen once. This chain joins TRBV30 and TRBJ1-1; TRBD1 matches at 12 bases. The sequence was collected from a woman between 45 and 60 years old in good health and CMV-seropositive. The sequenced material came from PBMCs. The CDR3 is CAWSAGTGGLIDTEAFF. The DNA of the CDR3 is TGTGCCTGGAGTGCCGGGACAGGGGGCTTAATTGACACTGAAGCTTTCTTT.